The 23 T cell receptor beta chains in this list originate from one sample, sequenced in a study of blood T cell repertoires in COVID-19. Data came from immunoSEQ multiplex PCR; TCRdb stores just in-frame clones and leaves some out. The sample lists about 250,000 clones; 70% to 85% were seen once. Specimen: peripheral blood. The receptors were gathered from a human donor with COVID-19, enrolled during active disease. The donor label of this sample is uncertain.

The chain couples TRBV11-2 to TRBJ1-2; D remains ambiguous. Trimming took off 5 bases at V and 0 bases at J, with 10 bases between the two ends. The CDR3 loop spans 14 amino acids. CDR1 and CDR2 (germline): SGHAT, FQNNGV. The CDR3: CASSPGGANYGYTF. The DNA for the CDR3 is TGTGCCAGCAGCCCTGGCGGAGCTAACTATGGCTACACCTTC.

V and J are TRBV5-1 and TRBJ1-2; TRBD1 matches 7 bases. Losses at the gene ends were 3 bases for V and 4 bases for J; bases not matched to a gene: 12. CDR3 length equals 16 residues. CDR1 SGHRS and CDR2 YFSETQ come from the germline V gene. The CDR3 region has the DNA TGCGCCAGCAGCTCGGCCCCGACCGGGACAGTCTATGGCTACACCTTC. Translation gives CASSSAPTGTVYGYTF.

The rearrangement uses TRBV29-1 and TRBJ2-7, with D perhaps matching TRBD2 (6 bases). The CDR3 loop spans 14 amino acids. CDR1 and CDR2 from the germline V gene are SQVTM and ANQGSEA. Trimming removed 6 bases from V and 3 bases from J, with 18 bases in between. As DNA, the CDR3 is TGCAGCGTCCTCCCGGCAGGAGGGGACTACGAGCAGTACTTC. Protein product: CSVLPAGGDYEQYF.

This rearrangement joins TRBV12-3 or TRBV12-4 to TRBJ1-1; 9 nucleotides line up with TRBD1. V lost 6 bases, J lost 5 bases, and 4 bases stayed unmatched. The CDR3 has 13 residues. In nucleotides, the CDR3 is TGTGCCAGCAGACGGACAGGGGAAACTGAAGCTTTCTTT. Its protein product is CASRRTGETEAFF.

The chain couples TRBV6-7 to TRBJ2-1; a possible D gene is TRBD1 (5 bases). TRBV6-7 is sorted into the ORF group, with uncertain function. The CDR3 has 17 amino acids. V lost 0 bases and J lost 3, with 15 bases in between. The CDR3 region has the DNA TGTGCCAGCAGTTACTCAATCCTGGGAAGGGGCTACAATGAGCAGTTCTTC. The encoded protein is CASSYSILGRGYNEQFF.

This chain links TRBV5-4 with TRBJ2-1, with TRBD2 matching 11 bases. CDR3 length: 15 residues. J lost 4 bases, V lost 4 bases, and 4 bases had no gene match. Germline V CDR1 and CDR2: SGHNT, YYREEE (reference sequence). CDR3 amino acids: CASSPGLAVYNEQFF. Written as DNA, the CDR3 is TGTGCCAGCAGCCCGGGACTAGCGGTTTACAATGAGCAGTTCTTC. Complete variable domain (other parts from reference TRBV5-4 and TRBJ2-1): ETGVTQSPTHLIKTRGQQVTLRCSSQSGHNTVSWYQQALGQGPQFIFQYYREEENGRGNFPPRFSGLQFPNYSSELNVNALELDDSALYLCASSPGLAVYNEQFFGPGTRLTVL.

The chain links TRBV19 to TRBJ1-2; D might be TRBD1 (5 bases). V lost 4 bases to trimming and J lost 3 bases, with 15 bases between them. This CDR3 has 15 amino acids. The V gene's germline CDR1 is LNHDA and CDR2 SQIVND (reference sequence). The CDR3 spells CASSNQGIPHYGYTF. CDR3 nucleotides: TGTGCCAGTAGTAACCAGGGAATTCCGCACTATGGCTACACCTTC.

This clone was counted a few times. The sample holds other DNA sequences that translate to the same CDR3. The chain is built from TRBV27 and TRBJ1-5; maybe TRBD1 (5 bases). This CDR3 has 15 residues. Between the trimmed V and J ends, which lost 2 bases and 3 bases, there was a span of 11 bases. Germline-derived CDR1 and CDR2 are MNHEY and SMNVEV (reference sequence). DNA of the CDR3: TGTGCCAGCAGTTTAGGCACAGGTTCCAATCAGCCCCAGCATTTT. Amino acids: CASSLGTGSNQPQHF.

This sequence joins TRBV25-1 and TRBJ1-5, with a weak D call TRBD1 (5 bases). V lost 3 bases to trimming and J lost 4 bases, with 10 bases between them. CDR3 length: 14 residues. The germline V gene has CDR1 MGHDK and CDR2 SYGVNS. The CDR3 loop reads CASSEVGGNQPQHF. In DNA, the CDR3 is TGTGCCAGCAGTGAGGTCGGGGGTAATCAGCCCCAGCATTTT.

V and J are TRBV3-1 (or the pseudogene TRBV3-2) and TRBJ2-1; the match to TRBD2 covers 12 bases. V was clipped by 0 bases and J by 10 bases; unmatched bases: 7. The CDR3 is made up of 16 amino acids. CDR1 and CDR2 from the germline V gene are LGHDT and YNNKEL (reference sequence). The DNA for the CDR3 is TGTGCCAGCAGCCAAGACCCGCTAGCGGGAGGGCTAGAGCAGTTCTTC. It is translated as CASSQDPLAGGLEQFF.

V and J are TRBV10-3 and TRBJ2-3; 11 bases agree with TRBD2. Trimming removed 3 bases from V and 6 bases from J; junction bases left unmatched: 5. Germline V CDR1 and CDR2: ENHRY, SYGVKD. This CDR3 is 15 amino acids long. The CDR3 loop reads CAISERSGREDTQYF. In DNA, the CDR3 is TGTGCCATCAGTGAACGTAGCGGGAGGGAGGATACGCAGTATTTT.

This chain links TRBV5-1 with TRBJ1-4; D unresolved. Germline CDR1 reads SGHRS; CDR2 reads YFSETQ. V was pared by 2 bases and J by 6 bases, with 14 bases between. The CDR3 spans 15 residues. CDR3 protein: CASSLMPEPYEKLFF. In nucleotides, the CDR3 is TGCGCCAGCAGCTTAATGCCAGAACCTTATGAAAAACTGTTTTTT.

The gene calls are TRBV30 and TRBJ1-2, with no clear D. The germline V and J ends were trimmed by 1 base and 3 bases, with 9 bases remaining between them. CDR3 length: 13 residues. The germline gives CDR1 GTSNPN, CDR2 SVGIG (reference sequence). The CDR3 DNA reads as TGTGCCTGGAGTGCCCCAGGATACTATGGCTACACCTTC. This translates into CAWSAPGYYGYTF.

The chain carries TRBV14 and TRBJ2-7; 12 bases map to TRBD2. This CDR3 contains 16 residues. The ends lost 0 bases at V and 9 bases at J; junction bases unmatched: 9. CDR1 SGHDN and CDR2 FVKESK come from the germline V gene. The CDR3 nucleotides are TGTGCCAGCAGCCAAGATTTGAGGACTAGCGGGATAATGCAGTACTTC. Amino acids: CASSQDLRTSGIMQYF.

The sample holds a few counts of this clone. The chain links TRBV4-1 to TRBJ1-5, with D maybe TRBD1 (6 bases). Trimming stripped 0 bases from V and 5 bases from J, with 14 bases between. Germline CDR1 MGHRA, CDR2 YSYEKL. The CDR3 length is 16 residues. The CDR3 DNA sequence: TGCGCCAGCAGCCAAGATCCCGGACAGAACGATCAGCCCCAGCATTTT. Protein product: CASSQDPGQNDQPQHF.

This chain connects TRBV28 to TRBJ1-1; tentatively, D is TRBD1 (6 bases). Germline V gene data show CDR1 as MDHEN and CDR2 as SYDVKM. V lost 7 bases and J lost 1, with 10 bases in between. This CDR3 has 13 residues. CDR3 residues: CASNGQRNTEAFF. CDR3 nucleotides: TGTGCCAGCAACGGACAGAGGAACACTGAAGCTTTCTTT.

The rearrangement links TRBV7-3 to TRBJ2-1; D is perhaps TRBD1 (7 bases). CDR1 and CDR2 (germline): SGHTA, FQGTGA. The CDR3 contains 15 residues. The V end was cut by 5 bases, the J end by 4 bases, with 15 bases between. The CDR3 reads CASSASRGAYNEQFF. The CDR3 DNA sequence: TGTGCCAGCAGCGCCTCCAGGGGGGCGTACAATGAGCAGTTCTTC.

The sample holds a few counts of this clone. Other DNA sequences within the sample encode an identical CDR3. The V call is TRBV29-1, the J call TRBJ2-1; perhaps TRBD2 as D (6 bases). The CDR3 runs to 14 residues. In germline, CDR1 is SQVTM, CDR2 ANQGSEA. Trimming took 4 bases from V and 4 from J, leaving 14 bases between them. DNA for the CDR3: TGCAGCGTTGCCGGGGGATCCCGTTACAATGAGCAGTTCTTC. It yields the protein CSVAGGSRYNEQFF.

This clone was counted a few times. V and J are TRBV5-1 and TRBJ1-6; D is uncertain. This CDR3 comprises 15 residues. Deletions cut 4 bases from V and 7 bases from J, with 15 bases between. Per the germline V gene, CDR1 is SGHRS and CDR2 is YFSETQ. The CDR3 sequence: CASSLEPGGNSPLHF. In DNA form, the CDR3 reads TGCGCCAGCAGCCTCGAACCGGGAGGGAATTCACCCCTCCACTTT.

The J gene is TRBJ2-1, the V gene TRBV7-8; possibly TRBD2 for D (5 bases). The CDR3 has 15 amino acids. Germline V gives CDR1 SGHVS, CDR2 FQNEAQ. Trimming shortened V by 4 bases and J by 5 bases, and 15 bases separated the two germline ends. Written as DNA, the CDR3 is TGTGCCAGCAGCTCACTAGTTGGGGTGAACAATGAGCAGTTCTTC. Translating it yields CASSSLVGVNNEQFF. Drawing the rest from reference TRBV7-8 and TRBJ2-1, the complete variable domain is GAGVSQSPRYKVAKRGQDVALRCDPISGHVSLFWYQQALGQGPEFLTYFQNEAQLDKSGLPSDRFFAERPEGSVSTLKIQRTQQEDSAVYLCASSSLVGVNNEQFFGPGTRLTVL.

The chain couples TRBV28 to TRBJ1-4, with D tentatively TRBD1 (5 bases). There are 12 residues in the CDR3. The germline V gene encodes CDR1 MDHEN and CDR2 SYDVKM. The V end was cut by 4 bases, the J end by 14 bases, with 14 bases between. The CDR3: CASSSRGSRLFF. The CDR3 nucleotides read TGTGCCAGCAGTTCTCGGGGGTCACGGCTGTTTTTT.

This chain joins TRBV4-3 and TRBJ2-2, with TRBD2 matching over 9 bases. CDR1 and CDR2 from the germline V gene are LGHNA and YSLEER. The CDR3 loop spans 16 amino acids. J was trimmed by 6 bases and V by 1 base; bases with no gene match: 6. CDR3 sequence: CASSQVGREGAGELFF. DNA for the CDR3: TGCGCCAGCAGCCAAGTCGGGCGGGAGGGGGCCGGGGAGCTGTTTTTT.

Concerning this clone itself: The sample holds other DNA sequences that translate to the same CDR3. This chain connects TRBV19 to TRBJ1-5; D is perhaps TRBD1 (5 bases). V was shortened by 5 bases and J by 7 bases, with 18 bases between the two germline ends. CDR1 and CDR2 from the germline V gene are LNHDA and SQIVND (reference sequence). The CDR3 spans 15 residues. CDR3 coding DNA: TGTGCCAGTAGTGGGGCGGGGCAGGGCAGACAGCCCCAGCATTTT. As protein: CASSGAGQGRQPQHF.